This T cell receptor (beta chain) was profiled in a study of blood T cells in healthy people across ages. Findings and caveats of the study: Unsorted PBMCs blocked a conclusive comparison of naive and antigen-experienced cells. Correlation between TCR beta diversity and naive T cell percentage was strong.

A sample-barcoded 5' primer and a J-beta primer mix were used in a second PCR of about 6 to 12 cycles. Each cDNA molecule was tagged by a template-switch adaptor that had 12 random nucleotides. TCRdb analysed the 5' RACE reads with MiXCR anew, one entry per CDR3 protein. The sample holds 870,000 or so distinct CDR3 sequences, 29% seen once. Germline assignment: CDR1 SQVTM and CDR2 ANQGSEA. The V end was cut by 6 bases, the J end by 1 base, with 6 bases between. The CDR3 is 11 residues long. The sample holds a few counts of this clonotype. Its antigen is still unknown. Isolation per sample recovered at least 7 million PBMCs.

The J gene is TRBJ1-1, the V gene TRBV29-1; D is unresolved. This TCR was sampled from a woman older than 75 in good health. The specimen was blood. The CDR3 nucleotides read TGCAGCGTAGCCTCGAACACTGAAGCTTTCTTT. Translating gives CSVASNTEAFF.